What follows is one TCR beta chain and its context. CDR3 length equals 11 residues. Germline V lookup: CDR1 DFQATT, CDR2 SNEGSKA (reference sequence). V lost 6 bases to trimming and J lost 8 bases; unmatched junction nucleotides: 5. Regarding time point: new active TB diagnosis, blood taken before or within 7 days of starting treatment. Each donor contributed about 100,000 T cells on average, unsorted. Sequencing used immunoSEQ multiplex PCR; TCRdb keeps in-frame clones, though not all of them. The sample records 35,000 to 45,000 clones, roughly 95% being singletons. The data were taken from a study of T cells in tuberculosis. Across the whole study: This South African cohort compared adolescents with or without latent tuberculosis against adults with active tuberculosis.

This receptor was taken from an adult with tuberculosis. The chain combines TRBV20-1 with TRBJ1-2; 8 bases are a match to TRBD1. Here the sequenced sample was PBMCs, taken at tuberculosis diagnosis. The CDR3 DNA sequence: TGCAGTGCGACGACAGGGGAAGGCTACACCTTC. Translation: CSATTGEGYTF.